This entry lists 18 T cell receptor beta chains sequenced from one sample in a study of blood T cell repertoires in COVID-19. Method: immunoSEQ multiplex PCR; TCRdb's copy keeps in-frame clones and lacks some. The profile shows roughly 230,000 clones, around 80% of them singletons. The sample taken for sequencing was peripheral blood. These TCRs come from a man between 40 and 49 years old with acute or convalescent COVID-19.

The chain couples TRBV9 to TRBJ1-2; 10 bases fit TRBD1. Germline V gives CDR1 SGDLS, CDR2 YYNGEE. The CDR3 covers 15 residues. The J segment lost 8 bases and the V segment lost 0 bases, leaving 7 bases of the junction unmatched. The CDR3 spells CASSVGSGTGAGYTF. DNA for the CDR3: TGTGCCAGCAGCGTAGGTAGTGGGACAGGGGCCGGCTACACCTTC. The whole variable domain, remainder taken from reference TRBV9 and TRBJ1-2, is DSGVTQTPKHLITATGQRVTLRCSPRSGDLSVYWYQQSLDQGLQFLIQYYNGEERAKGNILERFSAQQFPDLHSELNLSSLELGDSALYFCASSVGSGTGAGYTFGSGTRLTVV.

The chain has TRBV6-2 or TRBV6-3 and TRBJ2-7; TRBD2 agrees at 8 bases. V trimming: 5 bases; J trimming: 6 bases; junction bases outside the gene matches: 18. Germline V CDR1 and CDR2: MNHEY, SVGEGT. The CDR3 totals 17 residues. The CDR3 is CASSSRPRGTRLSEQYF. The CDR3 nucleotides are TGTGCCAGCAGTAGCCGACCTCGGGGGACTAGATTATCCGAGCAGTACTTC.

The V call is TRBV4-3, the J call TRBJ1-4; D is uncertain. V was pared by 0 bases and J by 4 bases, with 9 bases between. The CDR3 has 15 residues. Per germline, CDR1 LGHNA and CDR2 YSLEER. The DNA of the CDR3 is TGCGCCAGCAGCCAAGATCCCGGGGATAATGAAAAACTGTTTTTT. This encodes CASSQDPGDNEKLFF.

The J gene is TRBJ2-7, the V gene TRBV6-5; no clear D gene. Germline V gene sequence: CDR1 MNHEY, CDR2 SVGAGI. V shed 5 bases and J shed 6 bases, with 8 bases lying between them. This CDR3 has 11 amino acids. CDR3 in amino acids: CASSTPGEQYF. Written as DNA, the CDR3 is TGTGCCAGCAGTACCCCGGGCGAGCAGTACTTC.

The CDR3 DNA reads TGTGCCAGCAGTTACGGCAGAAACTGGAGGAGTGAAAAACTGTTTTTT. It specifies CASSYGRNWRSEKLFF. The J gene is TRBJ1-4, the V gene TRBV6-6; D unresolved. This CDR3 has 16 residues. The V and J ends lost 2 bases and 7 bases respectively, with 17 bases between them. Germline V gives CDR1 MNHNY, CDR2 SVGAGI (reference sequence).

V usage is TRBV4-2 and J usage is TRBJ2-5; D unclear. The CDR3 has 16 residues. V lost 1 base and J lost 5, with 17 bases in between. The V gene's germline CDR1 is LGHNA and CDR2 YNFKEQ. This CDR3 reads CASSQVTASVRETQYF. Written as DNA, the CDR3 is TGTGCCAGCAGCCAAGTGACGGCTTCGGTGAGGGAGACCCAGTACTTC.

The gene calls are TRBV7-9 and TRBJ2-2, with TRBD1 identical over 8 bases. V shed 1 base and J 4 bases; nucleotides not matched to a gene: 8. Germline-derived CDR1 and CDR2 are SEHNR and FQNEAQ (reference sequence). CDR3 length: 17 amino acids. In DNA, the CDR3 is TGTGCCAGCAGCTTAGGGGAGACAGGGGTGCGCACCGGGGAGCTGTTTTTT. Translating gives CASSLGETGVRTGELFF. Combining the CDR3 with reference TRBV7-9 and TRBJ2-2 gives the whole variable domain DTGVSQNPRHKITKRGQNVTFRCDPISEHNRLYWYRQTLGQGPEFLTYFQNEAQLEKSRLLSDRFSAERPKGSFSTLEIQRTEQGDSAMYLCASSLGETGVRTGELFFGEGSRLTVL.

The rearrangement uses TRBV29-1 and TRBJ2-3, with TRBD2 as a possible D gene (6 bases). CDR1 and CDR2 (germline): SQVTM, ANQGSEA. Trimming removed 7 bases from V and 0 bases from J, with 8 bases in between. The CDR3 is 12 amino acids. The CDR3 here is CSGSGSTDTQYF. In DNA, the CDR3 is TGCAGCGGGAGCGGGAGCACAGATACGCAGTATTTT.

Note on this clone: In the same sample, other DNA sequences code for this CDR3. The chain has TRBV7-2 and TRBJ1-2, with TRBD1 matching 7 bases. The CDR3 contains 15 residues. Germline assignment: CDR1 SGHTA and CDR2 FQGNSA. The V gene end was trimmed by 5 bases and the J gene end by 1 base; junction bases not matched to a gene: 7. The CDR3 loop is CASSPRTGDNYGYTF. The CDR3 DNA reads as TGTGCCAGCAGCCCCCGGACAGGAGATAACTATGGCTACACCTTC.

V and J are TRBV5-4 and TRBJ2-7, with 10 nucleotides matching TRBD2. This CDR3 is built from 15 residues. CDR1 and CDR2 (germline): SGHNT, YYREEE (reference sequence). With 4 bases clipped from V and 7 bases from J, the junction kept 11 bases outside the gene matches. Written as DNA, the CDR3 is TGTGCCAGCAGCCCCCCGCTAGCGGGAGTGGGAGAGCAGTACTTC. It yields the protein CASSPPLAGVGEQYF. The full variable domain, rest sourced from reference TRBV5-4 and TRBJ2-7, is ETGVTQSPTHLIKTRGQQVTLRCSSQSGHNTVSWYQQALGQGPQFIFQYYREEENGRGNFPPRFSGLQFPNYSSELNVNALELDDSALYLCASSPPLAGVGEQYFGPGTRLTVT.

The chain combines TRBV5-8 with TRBJ1-1; maybe TRBD1 (5 bases). This CDR3 spans 16 amino acids. CDR1 and CDR2 (germline): SGHTS, YDEGEE. V was clipped by 3 bases and J by 6 bases, with 21 bases between them. The CDR3 bases are TGTGCCAGCAGCTCCCCTCCGGGGCCCTGGGGGGCTGAAGCTTTCTTT. Protein: CASSSPPGPWGAEAFF.

The chain is built from TRBV7-9 and TRBJ2-7, with 13 nucleotides matching TRBD2. V gave up 2 bases and J gave up 6 bases; unmatched junction bases: 4. Germline V gives CDR1 SEHNR, CDR2 FQNEAQ (reference sequence). The CDR3 sequence is 15 residues long. CDR3 amino acids: CASSLPGLAGFEQYF. CDR3 DNA: TGTGCCAGCAGCTTACCGGGACTAGCGGGGTTCGAGCAGTACTTC.

This CDR3 reads CASSLDRFTEAFF. The CDR3 region has the DNA TGTGCCAGCAGCTTAGATCGTTTCACTGAAGCTTTCTTT. The chain combines TRBV11-3 with TRBJ1-1, with unresolved D. V gave up 0 bases and J gave up 4 bases, with 6 bases separating them. CDR3 length equals 13 residues. The germline gives CDR1 SGHNT, CDR2 YENEEA.

This clone was detected once. V and J are TRBV19 and TRBJ1-2, with D hard to call. Germline loops: CDR1 LNHDA, CDR2 SQIVND (reference sequence). V shed 3 bases and J shed 8 bases, with 10 bases lying between them. The CDR3 is made up of 12 amino acids. DNA for the CDR3: TGTGCCAGTAGTATCGCTGGGCAGGGCTACACCTTC. This gives the protein CASSIAGQGYTF.

CDR3 amino acids: CASSLGPGANYEQYF. The CDR3 region has the DNA TGTGCCAGCAGCTTAGGTCCGGGAGCGAACTACGAGCAGTACTTC. This chain links TRBV7-9 with TRBJ2-7; tentative D call: TRBD2 (6 bases). This CDR3 has 15 residues. V dropped 1 base and J dropped 3 bases, with 13 bases sitting between them. Germline-derived CDR1 and CDR2 are SEHNR and FQNEAQ (reference sequence).

The rearrangement joins TRBV5-1 to TRBJ2-3; 9 bases match TRBD1. The CDR3 consists of 14 residues. Per germline, CDR1 SGHRS and CDR2 YFSETQ. The V gene end was trimmed by 4 bases and the J gene end by 4 bases; junction bases not matched to a gene: 4. CDR3 region: CASSPTGGPDTQYF. The CDR3 DNA reads as TGCGCCAGCAGCCCCACAGGGGGCCCAGATACGCAGTATTTT. The full variable domain, rest sourced from reference TRBV5-1 and TRBJ2-3, is KAGVTQTPRYLIKTRGQQVTLSCSPISGHRSVSWYQQTPGQGLQFLFEYFSETQRNKGNFPGRFSGRQFSNSRSEMNVSTLELGDSALYLCASSPTGGPDTQYFGPGTRLTVL.

The rearrangement links TRBV12-5 to TRBJ1-4, with a weak D call TRBD1 (6 bases). The length of the CDR3 is 16 residues. Trimming cost V 1 base and J 8 bases, with 17 bases left between them. The germline CDR1 and CDR2 sequences are LGHNT and FRNRAP. This chain's CDR3 is CASGLATGQTWEKLFF. CDR3 DNA: TGTGCTAGTGGTTTGGCTACAGGGCAAACTTGGGAAAAACTGTTTTTT.

The chain employs TRBV4-2 and TRBJ1-1; D unresolved. The germline gives CDR1 LGHNA, CDR2 YNFKEQ. V was trimmed by 5 bases and J by 1 base, leaving 11 bases between them. The length of the CDR3 is 14 residues. CDR3 bases: TGTGCCAGCAGCAAGGATACAGAGAACACTGAAGCTTTCTTT. Protein sequence: CASSKDTENTEAFF.